The 20 T cell receptor beta chains below come from one sample, sequenced in a study of lymphopenia after photon versus proton radiotherapy. Only in-frame clones appear in the TCRdb table, and some are missing; sequencing was by immunoSEQ multiplex PCR. In the table there are fewer than 35,000 clones, roughly nine tenths of which are singletons. The specimen comprised peripheral blood, sampled from a patient treated with proton-based radiotherapy. Receptor source: a woman aged 70-85 years with pancreatic cancer. Some clones in this sample may be carry-over from other donors' samples.

The rearrangement links TRBV28 to TRBJ2-1; possible D gene TRBD2, 7 bases. V dropped 1 base and J dropped 7 bases, with 23 bases sitting between them. Looked up from germline, CDR1 is MDHEN and CDR2 is SYDVKM. There are 18 residues in the CDR3. The CDR3 DNA follows: TGTGCCAGCAGTTTATCGGTCCTTAGGGGGAGGGCTAGAAATGAGCAGTTCTTC. It codes for CASSLSVLRGRARNEQFF.

The rearrangement links TRBV19 to TRBJ1-6; D unclear. This CDR3 has 13 amino acids. CDR1 is LNHDA and CDR2 is SQIVND in the germline V gene (reference sequence). V was clipped by 0 bases and J by 9 bases, with 6 bases between them. For the CDR3, the DNA is TGTGCCAGTAGTATAGATCCCGGTTCACCCCTCCACTTT. This gives the protein CASSIDPGSPLHF. The full variable domain, rest sourced from reference TRBV19 and TRBJ1-6, is DGGITQSPKYLFRKEGQNVTLSCEQNLNHDAMYWYRQDPGQGLRLIYYSQIVNDFQKGDIAEGYSVSREKKESFPLTVTSAQKNPTAFYLCASSIDPGSPLHFGNGTRLTVT.

The gene calls are TRBV29-1 and TRBJ2-1; 7 nucleotides line up with TRBD1. The trim removed 3 bases at V and 8 bases at J, leaving 7 bases unmatched. CDR1 and CDR2 from the germline V gene are SQVTM and ANQGSEA. The CDR3 has 13 residues. This CDR3 reads CSVDTPDRDEQFF. DNA of the CDR3: TGCAGCGTTGATACCCCCGACAGGGATGAGCAGTTCTTC.

The chain couples TRBV20-1 to TRBJ2-5; D not certain. Germline loops: CDR1 DFQATT, CDR2 SNEGSKA (reference sequence). This CDR3 comprises 11 residues. V was clipped by 3 bases and J by 5 bases, with 7 bases between them. The chain's CDR3 is CSASLIETQYF. The CDR3 nucleotides read TGCAGTGCTAGCCTAATTGAGACCCAGTACTTC.

This clone was observed a few times. The V call is TRBV6-5, the J call TRBJ1-1; the D gene is possibly TRBD1 (6 bases). CDR3 size: 12 residues. V lost 6 bases to trimming and J lost 5 bases, with 10 bases between them. Germline CDR1 reads MNHEY; CDR2 reads SVGAGI. The CDR3 loop is CASRTGRTEAFF. The CDR3, as DNA: TGTGCCAGCAGGACAGGTCGGACTGAAGCTTTCTTT.

The chain joins TRBV5-1 to TRBJ1-1; D not resolved. The V gene lost 0 bases and the J gene lost 2 bases, with 8 bases spanning the gap. Germline lookup yields CDR1 SGHRS and CDR2 YFSETQ. The CDR3 contains 14 residues. The CDR3, as DNA: TGCGCCAGCAGCTTGGCTCAGGAAAACACTGAAGCTTTCTTT. Translating gives CASSLAQENTEAFF.

The V gene is TRBV6-4, the J gene TRBJ1-1; TRBD1 is a possible D gene (5 bases). CDR1 and CDR2 from the germline V gene are MRHNA and SNTAGT. This CDR3 contains 14 residues. V shed 3 bases and J shed 2 bases, with 10 bases lying between them. The CDR3 region is CASSDRGENTEAFF. In nucleotides, the CDR3 is TGTGCCAGCAGTGATCGGGGGGAAAACACTGAAGCTTTCTTT.

The CDR3 protein is CAWSWGGTLGDTQYF. The CDR3 DNA follows: TGTGCCTGGAGTTGGGGGGGGACGTTGGGAGATACGCAGTATTTT. The V and J genes are TRBV30 and TRBJ2-3; the match to TRBD2 covers 7 bases. Germline lookup yields CDR1 GTSNPN and CDR2 SVGIG (reference sequence). CDR3 size: 15 residues. V shed 2 bases, J shed 5 bases, and the junction held 10 bases outside the gene matches.

V is TRBV30 and J is TRBJ2-7; unclear D gene. The CDR3 runs 12 residues. Germline V gene data show CDR1 as GTSNPN and CDR2 as SVGIG (reference sequence). V lost 2 bases to trimming and J lost 5 bases, with 10 bases between them. CDR3 sequence: CAWSLGSHEQYF. CDR3 nucleotides: TGTGCCTGGAGTCTTGGATCCCACGAGCAGTACTTC.

This sequence joins TRBV5-5 and TRBJ2-3; 7 bases align to TRBD2. The V gene's germline CDR1 is SGHKS and CDR2 YYEKEE (reference sequence). The CDR3 totals 14 residues. After removal of 3 bases from V and 0 bases from J, the junction contained 1 base not matched to a gene. The CDR3 region has the DNA TGTGCCAGCAGCTCCGGGGGGAGCACAGATACGCAGTATTTT. Translated: CASSSGGSTDTQYF.

The V gene is TRBV28, the J gene TRBJ2-4, with TRBD1 as a possible D gene (6 bases). The CDR3 is made up of 16 amino acids. CDR1 MDHEN and CDR2 SYDVKM come from the germline V gene. V lost 1 base and J lost 0, with 10 bases in between. As DNA, the CDR3 is TGTGCCAGCAGTTTATCAGGGGCTACAGCCAAAAACATTCAGTACTTC. Translating it yields CASSLSGATAKNIQYF.

This chain joins TRBV19 and TRBJ1-2; D ambiguous. The ends were cut back, 1 base at V and 0 bases at J, with 6 bases in the middle. Germline loops: CDR1 LNHDA, CDR2 SQIVND (reference sequence). The CDR3 runs to 14 residues. The DNA for the CDR3 is TGTGCCAGTAGTATAGGATCGGCTAACTATGGCTACACCTTC. Translation gives CASSIGSANYGYTF.

This chain uses TRBV29-1 with TRBJ2-3; perhaps TRBD1 as D (5 bases). Germline lookup yields CDR1 SQVTM and CDR2 ANQGSEA. The CDR3 runs to 14 residues. V lost 4 bases, J lost 5 bases, and 16 bases lay in between. The CDR3: CSVGSGFSGDTQYF. The CDR3 region has the DNA TGCAGCGTTGGGTCAGGGTTTTCAGGAGATACGCAGTATTTT.

J is TRBJ2-7 and V is TRBV30; unclear D gene. This CDR3 contains 13 residues. Trimming took 0 bases from V and 4 from J, leaving 10 bases between them. Per germline, CDR1 GTSNPN and CDR2 SVGIG (reference sequence). The chain's CDR3 is CAWSVVRLYEQYF. As DNA, the CDR3 is TGTGCCTGGAGTGTAGTTCGGTTGTACGAGCAGTACTTC.

In this sample, this clone turned up a few times. The genes are TRBV7-2 and TRBJ1-5; D may be TRBD1 (6 bases). This CDR3 spans 13 amino acids. Germline V gene lookup returns CDR1 SGHTA and CDR2 FQGNSA. V was shortened by 5 bases and J by 7 bases, with 12 bases between the two germline ends. The CDR3 protein is CASSANREQPQHF. The CDR3 nucleotides are TGTGCCAGCAGCGCAAACAGGGAACAGCCCCAGCATTTT.

The genes are TRBV11-1 and TRBJ2-1; TRBD2 aligns across 7 bases. Germline CDR1 reads SGHAT; CDR2 reads FQDESV (reference sequence). CDR3 size: 14 residues. J gave up 5 bases and V 5 bases, and 6 bases lay outside the gene matches. CDR3 bases: TGTGCCAGCAGCCGCAGCGGGAATAACAATGAGCAGTTCTTC. Translating it yields CASSRSGNNNEQFF.

The V gene is TRBV11-2, the J gene TRBJ2-1; 8 bases align to TRBD2. V lost 5 bases and J lost 6; bases outside the gene matches: 9. The CDR3 extends over 15 amino acids. Per the germline V gene, CDR1 is SGHAT and CDR2 is FQNNGV. In nucleotides, the CDR3 is TGTGCCAGCAGCCTCGGCAGCGGGAGTGTCAATGAGCAGTTCTTC. The encoded protein is CASSLGSGSVNEQFF.

The chain recombines TRBV4-1 with TRBJ1-5; 12 bases align to TRBD1. J lost 7 bases, V lost 3 bases, and 4 bases had no gene match. The CDR3 totals 15 residues. CDR1 and CDR2 (germline): MGHRA, YSYEKL. In DNA form, the CDR3 reads TGCGCCAGCAGCCATGGGACAGGGGGCCCCCAGCCCCAGCATTTT. Its protein product is CASSHGTGGPQPQHF.

In this sample, this clone turned up once. The rearrangement links TRBV7-9 to TRBJ2-7; unclear D gene. Trimming removed 1 base at V and 0 bases at J, with 7 bases between. This CDR3 region has 14 residues. Germline V CDR1 and CDR2: SEHNR, FQNEAQ (reference sequence). The CDR3 loop reads CASSLDTTSYEQYF. For the CDR3, the DNA is TGTGCCAGCAGCTTAGACACAACCTCCTACGAGCAGTACTTC.

The chain employs TRBV5-1 and TRBJ2-1; D may be TRBD1 or TRBD2 (6 bases each). The CDR3 totals 12 residues. Looked up from germline, CDR1 is SGHRS and CDR2 is YFSETQ. Trimming removed 5 bases at V and 7 bases at J, with 10 bases between. CDR3 in DNA: TGCGCCAGCAGAGGGGGGCAGAATGAGCAGTTCTTC. The encoded protein is CASRGGQNEQFF.